This T cell receptor beta chain is drawn from a study of T cell responses to AZD1222 COVID-19 vaccine. Study results and limitations: Nearly half of the spike-specific TCRs reportedly recognize variant regions that carry no mutations. Donors were largely white British and mainly female; clonal diversity was possibly underestimated.

Profiling relied on immunoSEQ multiplex PCR, and the TCRdb table lists in-frame clones only, not all of them. In the table there are some 99,000 clones, 75% to 90% of which are singletons. The length of the CDR3 is 15 residues. Germline trimming cut 0 bases from V and 4 bases from J; bases unmatched to any gene: 2. As for this clone: Its cognate antigen is unknown.

The source of this sequence is an adult in good health. The genes are TRBV23-1 and TRBJ1-1; 10 bases agree with TRBD1. TRBV23-1 is assigned to the ORF class and has an uncertain function. Sequencing used peripheral blood, obtained on day 0 of AZD1222 vaccination. Written as DNA, the CDR3 is TGCGCCAGCAGTCAATCGGACAGGGGGGGCACTGAAGCTTTCTTT. This gives the protein CASSQSDRGGTEAFF.